The text below deals with one T cell receptor beta chain. This clonotype was recorded many times. Its specific antigen is unknown. No base-level quality is on record; no much larger clone is a single base apart. This sample was included in a study of CD8 T cells in ankylosing spondylitis (dated by TCRdb to about 2017). About the study as a whole: To find TCR variants linked to disease, the study profiled T cell receptor beta repertoires in ankylosing spondylitis patients and healthy donors. In total, the full study cohort was made up of about 110 healthy donors and approximately 24 ankylosing spondylitis patients. Peripheral blood samples were taken, and synovial fluid was additionally collected from ankylosing spondylitis patients. Overall study results and their limits: Significant enrichment of the disease-linked clones was reported in matched synovial fluid samples from ankylosing spondylitis patients. Some motif variants had previously been reported in the synovial fluid and blood of reactive arthritis patients, which suggests shared mechanisms of disease initiation. A TCR beta motif made up of several highly homologous amino acid variants appeared to be characteristic of blood from ankylosing spondylitis patients. The disease-linked clones showed a CD8+ phenotype and occurred at relatively low frequencies in peripheral blood.

TCRdb lists the instrument as Illumina HiSeq 2500. TCR beta libraries were prepared by quantitative 5'-RACE with molecular barcodes. On the study's bioinformatics: A new computational method, built on a probabilistic model of VDJ rearrangement, was used to identify disease-linked TCR variants. TCRdb reanalyzed the raw reads on its own, using fastp at Q25 for trimming and MiXCR for clone calling, and kept in-frame beta chains. For every CDR3 protein sequence, its rows merge into one entry that carries the most common genes and DNA. The V and J calls and clone size come from TCRdb's table, not from the authors' own analysis. For this sample there are about 240,000 distinct CDR3 sequences; over 9.5% appear just once. The top ten clonotypes cover roughly 2.5% of the sample. The germline V gene (reference sequence) yields DFQATT for CDR1 and SNEGSKA for CDR2. Trimming costs V 3 bases and J 3 bases, and their ends lie 9 bases apart. Including cysteine and phenylalanine, the CDR3 has 13 amino acids. Just the 39-base CDR3 DNA is kept, in frame starting at base 1.

The receptor was derived from a male donor with ankylosing spondylitis or in good health (not recorded which). The sample comprised blood, either unsorted or a sorted T cell fraction (not recorded which). This receptor chain uses TRBV20-1 and TRBJ2-1, with the D gene call left open. The CDR3 has the sequence CSARSASYNEQFF. The DNA sequence is TGCAGTGCTAGGAGTGCTAGCTACAATGAGCAGTTCTTC.